This TCR beta chain was retrieved from a study of OX40 agonist ivuxolimab in advanced cancers. Study as a whole: Patients treated during dose escalation were battling hepatocellular carcinoma, melanoma, renal cell or head and neck cancer. Two patients with cutaneous melanoma and one with hepatocellular carcinoma, three in total, showed partial responses.

Study outcomes and limitations: People who partly responded at 0.1-3.0 mg/kg had some of the least clonal expansion seen. Low normalized T-cell clonal expansion also characterized some of the nonresponders.

The V end lost 6 bases, the J end lost 3 bases, and 15 bases lay between the germline ends. Germline CDR1 reads SGHNT; CDR2 reads YYREEE (reference sequence). The CDR3 is 14 amino acids. Notes on this clone: Antigen: not known.

Clones were sequenced by immunoSEQ multiplex PCR, and TCRdb holds only the in-frame ones, with some missing. The data hold more than 100,000 clones, with 85% to 95% observed a single time. The genes are TRBV5-4 and TRBJ2-5, with D perhaps matching TRBD2 (5 bases). This clonotype was obtained from an adult with an advanced solid tumor such as melanoma, head and neck, liver or kidney cancer. The source material was CD4+ or CD8+ T cells sorted from blood, sampled in a trial of the OX40 agonist ivuxolimab. The CDR3 coding sequence is TGTGCCAGCAACCGAGGCGGGCGTGAAGAGACCCAGTACTTC. As protein: CASNRGGREETQYF.